This entry lists 8 T cell receptor beta chains sequenced from one sample in a study of vaccination effects on CD4 cells after COVID-19. These receptors' targets are unknown. Peptide-pool stimulation followed by sequencing identified expanded antigen-specific CD4+ clonotypes in the ViraFEST assay. CD4+ T cell isolation took place after less than 13 days of culture. Each participant was given two doses of one vaccine (BNT162b2 or mRNA-1273). TCRdb's table, derived via immunoSEQ multiplex PCR, lists solely in-frame clones and lacks some. This table has some 22,000 clones, more than 70% appearing once. Sequencing was performed on CD4+ T cells from PBMCs cultured with HCoV-229E spike peptides, taken after COVID-19 vaccination. These receptors were obtained from a human donor who received a COVID-19 vaccine.

This clone was observed a few times. V usage is TRBV28 and J usage is TRBJ1-2; 7 nucleotides agree with TRBD1. CDR1 is MDHEN and CDR2 is SYDVKM in the germline V gene. The CDR3 spans 18 residues. The V segment lost 4 bases and the J segment 0 bases; nucleotides outside the gene matches: 14. The CDR3 loop is CASSSPGTEIKTNYGYTF. In DNA form, the CDR3 reads TGTGCCAGCAGTTCTCCCGGGACAGAAATTAAAACTAACTATGGCTACACCTTC.

Written as DNA, the CDR3 is TGTGCCAGCAGCCCCCCAGGGTTTAGGATGAACACTGAAGCTTTCTTT. It translates to CASSPPGFRMNTEAFF. The genes are TRBV5-6 and TRBJ1-1; D might be TRBD1 (5 bases). Germline V gene sequence: CDR1 SGHDT, CDR2 YYEEEE. The germline V and J ends were trimmed by 4 bases and 0 bases, with 16 bases remaining between them. This CDR3 has 16 residues.

The chain is built from TRBV11-2 and TRBJ2-7; 8 bases are shared with TRBD2. The junction had 7 bases not matched to a gene; V was cut back by 3 bases and J by 0 bases. From germline, CDR1 is SGHAT and CDR2 FQNNGV. The CDR3 sequence is 16 residues long. This chain's CDR3 is CASSLGLAGLSYEQYF. As DNA, the CDR3 is TGTGCCAGCAGCTTGGGGCTAGCGGGCCTCTCCTACGAGCAGTACTTC.

This clone was found a few times. This chain links TRBV6-5 with TRBJ1-2, with D perhaps TRBD1 (6 bases). Germline assignment: CDR1 MNHEY and CDR2 SVGAGI. CDR3 length equals 14 residues. Trimming removed 5 bases from V and 2 bases from J, with 12 bases in between. CDR3 coding DNA: TGTGCCAGCAGTCCGGACAGAGGCAACTATGGCTACACCTTC. Translation gives CASSPDRGNYGYTF.

The J gene is TRBJ1-1, the V gene TRBV5-1; possibly TRBD1 for D (5 bases). The CDR3 totals 15 residues. In germline, CDR1 is SGHRS, CDR2 YFSETQ. Trimming shortened V by 0 bases and J by 6 bases, and 15 bases separated the two germline ends. Here the CDR3 reads CASSLGGAQRAEAFF. CDR3 bases: TGCGCCAGCAGCTTGGGGGGCGCCCAGAGGGCTGAAGCTTTCTTT.

The chain employs TRBV9 and TRBJ1-2; TRBD1 matches 9 bases. The ends lost 0 bases at V and 5 bases at J; junction bases unmatched: 5. This CDR3 is 15 amino acids long. Germline V lookup: CDR1 SGDLS, CDR2 YYNGEE. CDR3 in DNA: TGTGCCAGCAGCGTAGAGGGGACAGGGCGGTATGGCTACACCTTC. Its translation: CASSVEGTGRYGYTF.

This sequence joins TRBV5-1 and TRBJ1-1; possible D gene TRBD1, 5 bases. The CDR3 has 15 amino acids. The germline CDR1 and CDR2 sequences are SGHRS and YFSETQ. Trimming took off 2 bases at V and 5 bases at J, with 16 bases between the two ends. CDR3 region: CASSLDEGRRTEAFF. The CDR3 DNA reads as TGCGCCAGCAGCTTAGATGAGGGGCGCCGGACTGAAGCTTTCTTT.

This chain's CDR3 is CAISGTSGPQETQYF. CDR3 nucleotide sequence: TGTGCCATCAGTGGGACTAGCGGGCCCCAAGAGACCCAGTACTTC. The chain carries TRBV10-3 and TRBJ2-5; 11 nucleotides agree with TRBD2. Germline V gene sequence: CDR1 ENHRY, CDR2 SYGVKD. The J segment lost 1 base and the V segment lost 4 bases, leaving 2 bases of the junction unmatched. The CDR3 spans 15 residues.